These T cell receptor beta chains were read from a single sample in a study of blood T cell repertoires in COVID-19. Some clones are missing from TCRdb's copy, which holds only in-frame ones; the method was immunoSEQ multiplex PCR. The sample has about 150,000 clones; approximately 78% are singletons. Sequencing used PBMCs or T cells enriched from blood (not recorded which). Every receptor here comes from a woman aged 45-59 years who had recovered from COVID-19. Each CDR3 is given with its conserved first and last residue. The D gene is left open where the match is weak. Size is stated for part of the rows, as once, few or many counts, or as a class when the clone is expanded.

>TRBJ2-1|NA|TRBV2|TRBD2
CASRSSGGAYEQFF
TGTGCCAGCCGCTCTAGCGGGGGGGCCTATGAGCAGTTCTTC
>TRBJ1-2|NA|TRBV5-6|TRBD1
CASSRTGAELHMSNYGYTF
TGTGCCAGCAGCCGGACAGGGGCCGAGCTCCATATGTCTAACTATGGCTACACCTTC
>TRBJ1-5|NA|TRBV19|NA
CASSGPRFGWENQPQHF
TGTGCCAGTAGTGGGCCGAGGTTCGGGTGGGAGAATCAGCCCCAGCATTTT
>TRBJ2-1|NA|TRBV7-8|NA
CASSFGPANYNEQFF
TGTGCCAGCAGCTTTGGTCCAGCGAACTACAATGAGCAGTTCTTC
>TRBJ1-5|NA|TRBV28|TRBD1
CASSRTGGTGNQPQHF
TGTGCCAGCAGCCGTACAGGGGGCACGGGCAATCAGCCCCAGCATTTT
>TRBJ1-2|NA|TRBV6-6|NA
CAGAGGRYGYTF
TGTGCCGGCGCGGGAGGTCGCTATGGCTACACCTTC
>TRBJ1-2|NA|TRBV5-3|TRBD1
CARSLRQGPFYGYTF
TGTGCCAGAAGCTTGAGACAGGGCCCCTTCTATGGCTACACCTTC
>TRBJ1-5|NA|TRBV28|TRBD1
CAGLTGNQPQHF
TGTGCCGGGTTGACAGGGAATCAGCCCCAGCATTTT
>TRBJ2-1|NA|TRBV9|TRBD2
CASSVGSGAYNEQFF
TGTGCCAGCAGCGTAGGTAGCGGGGCCTACAATGAGCAGTTCTTC
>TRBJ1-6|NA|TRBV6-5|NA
CASSPARNGSPLHF
TGTGCCAGCAGCCCCGCCAGGAACGGATCACCCCTCCACTTT
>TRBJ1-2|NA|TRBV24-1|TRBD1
CATSALDRGSGYGYTF
TGTGCCACCAGTGCCCTCGACAGGGGCTCTGGCTATGGCTACACCTTC
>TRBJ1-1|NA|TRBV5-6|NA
CASSPPDSMNTEAFF
TGTGCCAGCAGCCCCCCGGACAGTATGAACACTGAAGCTTTCTTT
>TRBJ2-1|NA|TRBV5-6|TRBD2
CASSWKRDGEQFF
TGTGCCAGCAGCTGGAAGCGGGATGGGGAGCAGTTCTTC
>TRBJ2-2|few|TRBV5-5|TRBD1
CASSLGGLGQGTGELFF
TGTGCCAGCAGCTTAGGAGGGTTGGGACAGGGCACCGGGGAGCTGTTTTTT
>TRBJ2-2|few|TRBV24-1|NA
CATDLTTGVRPGELFF
TGTGCCACTGACCTTACTACGGGGGTAAGGCCCGGGGAGCTGTTTTTT
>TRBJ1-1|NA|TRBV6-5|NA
CATRADKNTEAFF
TGTGCCACCCGGGCGGACAAGAACACTGAAGCTTTCTTT
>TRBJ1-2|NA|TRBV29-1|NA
CSVETGRRGGYTF
TGCAGCGTTGAAACAGGGCGAAGAGGTGGCTACACCTTC
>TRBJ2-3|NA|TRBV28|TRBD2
CASSFPIPSGTDTQYF
TGTGCCAGCAGTTTCCCCATACCTAGCGGAACAGATACGCAGTATTTT
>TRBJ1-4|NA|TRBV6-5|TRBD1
CASSLDRVDEKLFF
TGTGCCAGCAGTTTAGACAGGGTGGATGAAAAACTGTTTTTT
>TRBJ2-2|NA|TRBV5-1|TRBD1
CASRTGQLTGELFF
TGCGCCAGCAGAACGGGACAGCTCACCGGGGAGCTGTTTTTT
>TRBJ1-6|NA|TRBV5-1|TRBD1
CASSFGQGNSPLHF
TGCGCCAGCAGCTTCGGACAGGGCAATTCACCCCTCCACTTT
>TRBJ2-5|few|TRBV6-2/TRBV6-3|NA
CASSYAGLETQYF
TGTGCCAGCAGTTACGCAGGGCTAGAGACCCAGTACTTC
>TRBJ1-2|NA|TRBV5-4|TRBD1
CASSSPGQEEEGYTF
TGTGCCAGCAGCTCCCCGGGACAGGAAGAAGAGGGCTACACCTTC
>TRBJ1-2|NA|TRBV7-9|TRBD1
CASSPRTGWGYTF
TGTGCCAGCAGCCCCAGGACAGGGTGGGGCTACACCTTC
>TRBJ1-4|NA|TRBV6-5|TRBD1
CASNDRGGGEKLFF
TGTGCCAGCAACGACAGAGGGGGCGGGGAAAAACTGTTTTTT
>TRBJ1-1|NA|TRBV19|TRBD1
CASSTTGGTEAFF
TGTGCCAGTAGTACGACAGGGGGCACTGAAGCTTTCTTT
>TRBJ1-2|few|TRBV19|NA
CASSIIQGRDGYTF
TGTGCCAGTAGTATTATCCAGGGAAGGGATGGCTACACCTTC
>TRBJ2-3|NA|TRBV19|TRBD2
CASSRVTGGSTDTQYF
TGTGCCAGCTCTAGGGTCACGGGGGGAAGCACAGATACGCAGTATTTT
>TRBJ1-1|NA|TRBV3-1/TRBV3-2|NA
CASSPPVSTVTEAFF
TGTGCCAGCAGCCCCCCGGTCTCTACGGTCACTGAAGCTTTCTTT
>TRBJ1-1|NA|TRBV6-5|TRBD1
CASVSSQGSGTEAFF
TGTGCCAGCGTCAGTTCACAGGGGAGTGGCACTGAAGCTTTCTTT
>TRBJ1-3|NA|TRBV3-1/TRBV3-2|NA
CASSNRAGNTIYF
TGTGCCAGCAGCAACAGGGCTGGAAACACCATATATTTT
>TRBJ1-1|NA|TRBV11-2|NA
CASSLGQATAFF
TGTGCCAGCAGCTTAGGACAGGCGACAGCTTTCTTT
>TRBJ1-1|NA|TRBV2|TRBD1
CASSGQGGYTEAFF
TGTGCCAGCAGTGGACAGGGGGGATACACTGAAGCTTTCTTT
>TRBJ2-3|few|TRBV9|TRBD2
CASSTGLASADTQYF
TGTGCCAGCAGCACGGGACTAGCAAGCGCAGATACGCAGTATTTT
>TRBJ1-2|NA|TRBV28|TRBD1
CASSAGTDYGYTF
TGTGCCAGCAGTGCCGGGACAGACTATGGCTACACCTTC
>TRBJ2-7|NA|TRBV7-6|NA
CASSLAAWSSYEQYF
TGTGCCAGCAGCTTAGCAGCGTGGAGCTCCTACGAGCAGTACTTC
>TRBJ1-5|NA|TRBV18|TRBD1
CASSLVGTGVQPQHF
TGTGCCAGCTCACTTGTCGGGACAGGGGTGCAGCCCCAGCATTTT
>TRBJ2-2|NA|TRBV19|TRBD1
CASGDRDNTGELFF
TGTGCCAGTGGGGACAGGGACAACACCGGGGAGCTGTTTTTT
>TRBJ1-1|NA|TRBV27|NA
CASSSTGKGNTEAFF
TGTGCCAGCAGTTCCACAGGGAAAGGGAACACTGAAGCTTTCTTT
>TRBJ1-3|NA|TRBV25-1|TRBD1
CASSALTGTGVDTIYF
TGTGCCAGCAGTGCTTTAACCGGGACAGGGGTAGACACCATATATTTT
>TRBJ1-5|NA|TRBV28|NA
CASTHYQGQRNSNQPQHF
TGTGCCAGCACTCACTACCAGGGGCAGAGGAATAGCAATCAGCCCCAGCATTTT
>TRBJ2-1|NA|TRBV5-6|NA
CASLPGRGSYNEQFF
TGTGCCAGCCTCCCGGGACGGGGGTCCTACAATGAGCAGTTCTTC
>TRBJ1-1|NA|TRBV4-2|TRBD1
CASSQRTGGENTEAFF
TGTGCCAGCAGCCAAAGGACAGGGGGCGAGAACACTGAAGCTTTCTTT
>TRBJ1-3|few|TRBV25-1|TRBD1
CASSDAGGSGNTIYF
TGTGCCAGCAGTGATGCAGGGGGCTCTGGAAACACCATATATTTT
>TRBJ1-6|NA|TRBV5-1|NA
CASSLQGVGASPLHF
TGCGCCAGCAGCCTACAGGGAGTGGGGGCTTCCCCCCTCCACTTT
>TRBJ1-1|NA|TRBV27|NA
CASSSYEQGSAFF
TGTGCCAGCAGTTCCTACGAACAGGGTAGTGCTTTCTTT